The 22 T cell receptor beta chains listed next were all sequenced from one sample in a study of blood T cells in healthy people across ages. A second roughly 6 to 12 cycle PCR used barcoded and J-beta primers. TCRdb recomputed calls from the 5' RACE reads with MiXCR, one row per CDR3 protein. The table includes approximately 800,000 distinct CDR3 sequences, around 24% detected once. The data were also submitted as part of a second study, on T cells of mothers and their children.

Material for sequencing was blood. These receptors all come from a boy younger than 18 in good health.

This clonotype was found a few times. The chain joins TRBV11-2 to TRBJ1-4, with 9 bases matching TRBD1. J lost 4 bases, V lost 1 base, and 4 bases had no gene match. The CDR3 covers 16 residues. The germline CDR1 and CDR2 sequences are SGHAT and FQNNGV. CDR3 DNA: TGTGCCAGCAGCTTAGGGACAGGGGCTGATAATGAAAAACTGTTTTTT. Residues: CASSLGTGADNEKLFF.

There are a few counts of this clonotype. V usage is TRBV5-4 and J usage is TRBJ2-5; 13 positions agree with TRBD2. CDR3 length: 16 amino acids. CDR1 is SGHNT, CDR2 YYREEE, per germline (reference sequence). The trim removed 5 bases at V and 5 bases at J, leaving 9 bases unmatched. The CDR3: CASSTTSGGAVETQYF. The CDR3 coding sequence is TGTGCCAGCAGTACTACTAGCGGGGGGGCCGTGGAGACCCAGTACTTC.

This clonotype was observed a handful of times. V usage is TRBV2 and J usage is TRBJ1-1, with TRBD1 as a possible D gene (5 bases). Trimming cost V 1 base and J 6 bases, with 9 bases left between them. CDR1 is SNHLY, CDR2 FYNNEI, per germline. The CDR3 totals 13 residues. The DNA for the CDR3 is TGTGCCAGCAGTGAAGACAGGTTCTCTGAAGCTTTCTTT. Encoded protein: CASSEDRFSEAFF.

The CDR3 sequence is CASSPNSRTGNEQFF. CDR3 nucleotide sequence: TGTGCCAGCAGCCCTAATTCCCGGACGGGAAATGAGCAGTTCTTC. The chain couples TRBV7-9 to TRBJ2-5, with D perhaps matching TRBD2 (5 bases). The DNA matches TRBJ2-1 better at its end, which makes the J call doubtful. Germline CDR1 and CDR2: SEHNR and FQNEAQ (reference sequence). The length of the CDR3 is 15 residues.

In its sample, this clonotype was seen a few times. The rearrangement joins TRBV28 to TRBJ2-5; tentatively, D is TRBD1 or TRBD2 (6 bases each). The CDR3 sequence is 13 residues long. V dropped 8 bases and J dropped 1 base, with 11 bases sitting between them. Germline V lookup: CDR1 MDHEN, CDR2 SYDVKM. The CDR3 region has the DNA TGTGCCAGCGAGAGGGGGGTCCAAGAGACCCAGTACTTC. It codes for CASERGVQETQYF. The entire variable domain, with the rest obtained from reference TRBV28 and TRBJ2-5, is as follows: DVKVTQSSRYLVKRTGEKVFLECVQDMDHENMFWYRQDPGLGLRLIYFSYDVKMKEKGDIPEGYSVSREKKERFSLILESASTNQTSMYLCASERGVQETQYFGPGTRLLVL.

The sample holds one count of this clonotype. The V and J genes are TRBV6-6 and TRBJ2-7; D might be TRBD2 (6 bases). The CDR3 loop spans 15 amino acids. Trimming pared 8 bases from V and 0 bases from J, leaving 17 bases between. CDR1 is MNHNY, CDR2 SVGAGI, per germline (reference sequence). This chain's CDR3 is CASSRGTESSYEQYF. The CDR3 coding sequence is TGTGCCAGCTCTAGAGGGACTGAAAGCTCCTACGAGCAGTACTTC.

The gene calls are TRBV10-3 and TRBJ2-2; D might be TRBD1 (5 bases). The CDR3 runs 14 residues. Deletions cut 6 bases from V and 7 bases from J, with 15 bases between. Germline V gene data show CDR1 as ENHRY and CDR2 as SYGVKD. CDR3 in amino acids: CAIRKQAYDGELFF. CDR3 bases: TGTGCCATCAGGAAACAGGCTTACGACGGGGAGCTGTTTTTT.

The chain uses TRBV20-1 and TRBJ2-2; 12 bases align to TRBD2. Germline V gene data show CDR1 as DFQATT and CDR2 as SNEGSKA (reference sequence). The CDR3 spans 18 residues. Trimming at V came to 3 bases and at J to 0 bases, leaving 8 bases not matched to a gene. The CDR3 bases are TGCAGTGCTAGCCGACTAGCGGGGGATCTCGCGAACACCGGGGAGCTGTTTTTT. Protein: CSASRLAGDLANTGELFF.

The chain has TRBV4-1 and TRBJ2-6; 11 nucleotides line up with TRBD1. Germline assignment: CDR1 MGHRA and CDR2 YSYEKL. With 3 bases clipped from V and 3 bases from J, the junction kept 10 bases outside the gene matches. The length of the CDR3 is 19 residues. CDR3 sequence (DNA): TGCGCCAGCAGCCAGACTAAGGGACAGGGGGTCCGTGGGGCCAACGTCCTGACTTTC. This translates into CASSQTKGQGVRGANVLTF.

This clonotype was seen more than once but under ten times. The chain recombines TRBV29-1 with TRBJ1-1, with 8 bases that match TRBD1. CDR1 and CDR2 from the germline V gene are SQVTM and ANQGSEA. This CDR3 is built from 13 residues. The V gene end was trimmed by 6 bases and the J gene end by 9 bases; junction bases not matched to a gene: 12. For the CDR3, the DNA is TGCAGCGTGGAGACAGGGGAAGGAGGAAAAGCTTTCTTT. Translating it yields CSVETGEGGKAFF.

Written as DNA, the CDR3 is TGCAGTGCAGAGGACAGGATGAATGAAAAACTGTTTTTT. Translation gives CSAEDRMNEKLFF. This chain joins TRBV20-1 and TRBJ1-4, with TRBD1 matching 7 bases. Unmatched junction bases numbered 6, after V lost 6 bases and J lost 5 bases. The CDR3 loop spans 13 amino acids. Germline values: CDR1 DFQATT, CDR2 SNEGSKA (reference sequence).

This clonotype appeared many times. This sequence joins TRBV9 and TRBJ2-3; possibly TRBD2 for D (6 bases). The germline V gene has CDR1 SGDLS and CDR2 YYNGEE. The CDR3 is 15 residues long. V gave up 0 bases and J gave up 3 bases, with 11 bases separating them. CDR3 in DNA: TGTGCCAGCAGCGTAGATGCGGGGAGTACAGATACGCAGTATTTT. This sequence encodes CASSVDAGSTDTQYF.

This clonotype has just a few counts. The rearrangement joins TRBV18 to TRBJ2-7, with D maybe TRBD1 (5 bases). This CDR3 region has 14 residues. Trimming removed 4 bases from V and 5 bases from J, with 15 bases in between. From germline, CDR1 is KGHSH and CDR2 LQKENI. The CDR3 region is CASSLFDSPDEQYF. DNA for the CDR3: TGTGCCAGCTCACTCTTCGACAGTCCTGACGAGCAGTACTTC. Based on the CDR3 plus reference TRBV18 and TRBJ2-7, the full variable domain is NAGVMQNPRHLVRRRGQEARLRCSPMKGHSHVYWYRQLPEEGLKFMVYLQKENIIDESGMPKERFSAEFPKEGPSILRIQQVVRGDSAAYFCASSLFDSPDEQYFGPGTRLTVT.

This clonotype was seen a few times. V is TRBV7-9 and J is TRBJ1-1; TRBD1 agrees at 10 bases. Germline CDR1 reads SEHNR; CDR2 reads FQNEAQ (reference sequence). The ends lost 1 base at V and 6 bases at J; junction bases unmatched: 8. This CDR3 has 16 amino acids. CDR3 sequence (DNA): TGTGCCAGCAGCTTAGGGGGGTGGGACAGGGGCGCTGAAGCTTTCTTT. Its protein is CASSLGGWDRGAEAFF.

This rearrangement joins TRBV20-1 to TRBJ1-6; 9 bases map to TRBD1. V trimming: 4 bases; J trimming: 9 bases; junction bases outside the gene matches: 4. The CDR3 is 13 amino acids. Germline V gene data show CDR1 as DFQATT and CDR2 as SNEGSKA (reference sequence). This CDR3 is CSATGTGSSPLHF. CDR3 bases: TGCAGTGCTACCGGGACAGGGAGTTCACCCCTCCACTTT.

The chain uses TRBV7-2 and TRBJ1-2; maybe TRBD1 (6 bases). Germline lookup yields CDR1 SGHTA and CDR2 FQGNSA. CDR3 length: 13 residues. V gave up 5 bases and J gave up 2 bases, with 9 bases separating them. For the CDR3, the DNA is TGTGCCAGCAGCCGGGACACCAACTATGGCTACACCTTC. This gives the protein CASSRDTNYGYTF.

This clonotype was picked up a small number of times. J is TRBJ2-2 and V is TRBV5-1; 9 positions agree with TRBD2. CDR3 size: 16 residues. J was trimmed by 9 bases and V by 0 bases; bases with no gene match: 9. The V gene's germline CDR1 is SGHRS and CDR2 YFSETQ. CDR3 in amino acids: CASSLDFSGGNRELFF. For the CDR3, the DNA is TGCGCCAGCAGCTTGGATTTTAGCGGGGGTAACCGGGAGCTGTTTTTT.

The chain has TRBV12-3 or TRBV12-4 and TRBJ2-4; TRBD2 is a possible D gene (5 bases). There are 13 residues in the CDR3. V lost 8 bases, J lost 8 bases, and 16 bases lay in between. The CDR3 coding sequence is TGTGCCAGCGGACCCTCCAGGAGGTACATTCAGTACTTC. Amino acid sequence: CASGPSRRYIQYF.

The chain couples TRBV29-1 to TRBJ2-3; possibly TRBD1 for D (5 bases). The CDR3 length is 14 residues. V was clipped by 6 bases and J by 2 bases, with 15 bases between them. Germline V gives CDR1 SQVTM, CDR2 ANQGSEA. CDR3 in amino acids: CSVGRGEVTDTQYF. The CDR3 DNA is TGCAGCGTGGGAAGGGGCGAAGTCACAGATACGCAGTATTTT.

This clonotype was seen many times. A junction end diverges from the germline sequence, so it may reflect a read error. The genes are TRBV5-1 and TRBJ2-1, with no clear D. The CDR3 is 12 amino acids. The germline gives CDR1 SGHRS, CDR2 YFSETQ. The chain's CDR3 is CASSLVSNEQFF. CDR3 bases: TGTGCCAGCAGCTTAGTCTCTAATGAGCAGTTCTTC.

This chain links TRBV30 with TRBJ2-3; D is possibly TRBD2 (6 bases). Germline V gene lookup returns CDR1 GTSNPN and CDR2 SVGIG (reference sequence). The CDR3 length is 11 residues. V was trimmed by 5 bases and J by 3 bases, leaving 6 bases between them. CDR3 coding DNA: TGTGCCTGGCGGGAGACAGATACGCAGTATTTT. The encoded protein is CAWRETDTQYF.

This clonotype was counted a few times. V and J are TRBV29-1 and TRBJ2-3, with 9 bases lining up with TRBD1. The V gene's germline CDR1 is SQVTM and CDR2 ANQGSEA. V gave up 7 bases and J gave up 3 bases; unmatched junction bases: 14. The CDR3 extends over 16 amino acids. The CDR3 DNA reads TGCAGCGCTTTGCCCCGGGACAGGGCGACGACAGATACGCAGTATTTT. Its translation is CSALPRDRATTDTQYF.